What follows are 26 T cell receptor beta chains derived from one specimen sequenced in a study of blood T cell repertoires in COVID-19. Assay used: immunoSEQ multiplex PCR; TCRdb lists only in-frame clones, some missing. This sample has around 81,000 clones, with 88% found just once. The specimen was peripheral blood. These TCRs come from a man in his 70s with acute or convalescent COVID-19.

The rearrangement uses TRBV7-8 and TRBJ1-1; a possible D gene is TRBD1 (5 bases). V was clipped by 5 bases and J by 0 bases, with 19 bases between them. In germline, CDR1 is SGHVS, CDR2 FQNEAQ. This CDR3 is 17 amino acids long. The CDR3 DNA is TGTGCCAGCAGCCGAAAGCGGGTCGGGGCAGTGAACACTGAAGCTTTCTTT. Translating gives CASSRKRVGAVNTEAFF.

The count of this clone is one. The gene calls are TRBV5-1 and TRBJ2-3; D is possibly TRBD2 (6 bases). This CDR3 region has 16 residues. Germline CDR1 SGHRS, CDR2 YFSETQ. Trimming pared 6 bases from V and 6 bases from J, leaving 23 bases between. The CDR3 loop reads CASKPSWDFPGDTQYF. The CDR3 region has the DNA TGCGCCAGCAAACCGAGTTGGGACTTCCCCGGGGATACGCAGTATTTT.

This clone was counted once. This chain uses TRBV5-1 with TRBJ1-5; possible D gene TRBD1, 6 bases. The CDR3 contains 15 residues. CDR1 and CDR2 (germline): SGHRS, YFSETQ. V shed 4 bases and J shed 11 bases, with 22 bases lying between them. CDR3 amino acids: CASSREGHMWETQHF. As DNA, the CDR3 is TGCGCCAGCAGCCGTGAGGGACATATGTGGGAAACCCAGCATTTT.

The rearrangement uses TRBV28 and TRBJ1-5; D not certain. The V end lost 2 bases, the J end lost 4 bases, and 12 bases lay between the germline ends. Germline V gives CDR1 MDHEN, CDR2 SYDVKM. The CDR3 totals 15 residues. CDR3 amino acids: CASSLLGRTNQPQHF. CDR3 nucleotide sequence: TGTGCCAGCAGTTTACTGGGCAGAACAAATCAGCCCCAGCATTTT.

The V gene is TRBV7-9, the J gene TRBJ1-6; the D gene is possibly TRBD1 (5 bases). Per the germline V gene, CDR1 is SEHNR and CDR2 is FQNEAQ (reference sequence). The V gene lost 3 bases and the J gene lost 8 bases, with 8 bases spanning the gap. The CDR3 covers 13 residues. The CDR3 DNA reads as TGTGCCAGCAGCTTGCAGGGCGATTCACCCCTCCACTTT. Its translation is CASSLQGDSPLHF.

The V and J genes are TRBV5-1 and TRBJ2-1; TRBD2 matches 7 bases. Germline CDR1 and CDR2: SGHRS and YFSETQ. Trimming removed 0 bases from V and 6 bases from J; junction bases left unmatched: 18. This CDR3 comprises 19 residues. The CDR3 DNA sequence: TGCGCCAGCAGCTTGGTTTCCGCGGGAGTAAAGGGGTGGGCCAATGAGCAGTTCTTC. This gives the protein CASSLVSAGVKGWANEQFF. Full variable domain (outside the CDR3, taken from reference TRBV5-1 and TRBJ2-1): KAGVTQTPRYLIKTRGQQVTLSCSPISGHRSVSWYQQTPGQGLQFLFEYFSETQRNKGNFPGRFSGRQFSNSRSEMNVSTLELGDSALYLCASSLVSAGVKGWANEQFFGPGTRLTVL.

This chain uses TRBV18 with TRBJ2-3; possible D gene TRBD2, 5 bases. Trimming stripped 3 bases from V and 6 bases from J, with 10 bases between. The CDR3 totals 13 residues. CDR1 is KGHSH, CDR2 LQKENI, per germline. CDR3 in amino acids: CASSPPGGDTQYF. The CDR3, as DNA: TGTGCCAGCTCACCTCCCGGCGGGGATACGCAGTATTTT.

The chain is built from TRBV4-1 and TRBJ1-5; D is unresolved. V gave up 1 base and J gave up 4 bases, with 5 bases separating them. Germline assignment: CDR1 MGHRA and CDR2 YSYEKL. This CDR3 contains 13 residues. CDR3 in amino acids: CASSQAFNQPQHF. CDR3 in DNA: TGCGCCAGCAGCCAAGCGTTTAATCAGCCCCAGCATTTT.

The V gene is TRBV2, the J gene TRBJ1-2; 7 bases agree with TRBD1. The germline V gene encodes CDR1 SNHLY and CDR2 FYNNEI. V trimming: 7 bases; J trimming: 7 bases; junction bases outside the gene matches: 15. CDR3 length equals 15 residues. CDR3 DNA: TGTGCCAGCACTCGATCAGGGGGAAATAGGGGTGGCTACACCTTC. Residues: CASTRSGGNRGGYTF.

The genes are TRBV12-3 or TRBV12-4 and TRBJ2-7, with 9 nucleotides matching TRBD2. V lost 5 bases, J lost 6 bases, and 5 bases stayed unmatched. The CDR3 extends over 13 amino acids. CDR3 nucleotide sequence: TGTGCCAGCAGTGCTAGCGGGAATAGCGAGCAGTACTTC. Translation: CASSASGNSEQYF.

The CDR3 DNA reads as TGTGCCAGCAGCTTCCGGGGACAGCAAGAGACCCAGTACTTC. Encoded protein: CASSFRGQQETQYF. The chain employs TRBV5-5 and TRBJ2-5, with 7 bases that match TRBD1. Per germline, CDR1 SGHKS and CDR2 YYEKEE (reference sequence). The CDR3 length is 14 residues. Trimming at V came to 2 bases and at J to 2 bases, leaving 3 bases not matched to a gene.

The gene calls are TRBV12-5 and TRBJ2-3, with 11 bases that match TRBD1. The CDR3 has 15 residues. V lost 5 bases to trimming and J lost 5 bases; unmatched junction nucleotides: 6. Germline V lookup: CDR1 LGHNT, CDR2 FRNRAP. The CDR3 protein is CASGPGQGARDTQYF. CDR3 nucleotides: TGTGCTAGTGGTCCAGGACAGGGGGCAAGAGATACGCAGTATTTT.

This clone has more than one count but fewer than ten. This chain uses TRBV6-1 with TRBJ1-2; a weak D match, TRBD1 (6 bases). The CDR3 has 14 amino acids. Germline V gives CDR1 MNHNS, CDR2 SASEGT. V shed 0 bases and J shed 8 bases, with 13 bases lying between them. In DNA form, the CDR3 reads TGTGCCAGCAGTGAAGCGGGGGGGCCTGGCGGCTACACCTTC. It specifies CASSEAGGPGGYTF.

The rearrangement joins TRBV5-1 to TRBJ1-1; D not certain. Per germline, CDR1 SGHRS and CDR2 YFSETQ. With 3 bases removed from V and 2 bases from J, the gap between germline ends came to 14 bases. CDR3 length: 15 residues. The CDR3 DNA reads TGCGCCAGCAGCTCCACCGGAGCAACCAACACTGAAGCTTTCTTT. This translates into CASSSTGATNTEAFF. Together with reference TRBV5-1 and TRBJ1-1, the CDR3 gives the full variable domain: KAGVTQTPRYLIKTRGQQVTLSCSPISGHRSVSWYQQTPGQGLQFLFEYFSETQRNKGNFPGRFSGRQFSNSRSEMNVSTLELGDSALYLCASSSTGATNTEAFFGQGTRLTVV.

This chain joins TRBV6-2 or TRBV6-3 and TRBJ1-5; D unclear. Per germline, CDR1 MNHEY and CDR2 SVGEGT. This CDR3 is 15 amino acids long. Trimming shortened V by 2 bases and J by 4 bases, and 12 bases separated the two germline ends. This CDR3 is CASSYGEGPNQPQHF. CDR3 nucleotides: TGTGCCAGCAGTTACGGGGAGGGTCCAAATCAGCCCCAGCATTTT.

The J gene is TRBJ1-5, the V gene TRBV28, with D uncertain. Germline assignment: CDR1 MDHEN and CDR2 SYDVKM. This CDR3 spans 12 amino acids. The V and J ends lost 6 bases and 2 bases respectively, with 5 bases between them. The CDR3 nucleotides are TGTGCCAGCAGCCTTGGCAATCAGCCCCAGCATTTT. This sequence encodes CASSLGNQPQHF.

The chain combines TRBV7-2 with TRBJ1-1, with TRBD1 as a possible D gene (5 bases). Germline V gives CDR1 SGHTA, CDR2 FQGNSA. Trimming stripped 5 bases from V and 0 bases from J, with 13 bases between. This CDR3 has 15 amino acids. Written as DNA, the CDR3 is TGTGCCAGCAGCGCGCAGGGACTGATGAACACTGAAGCTTTCTTT. Encoded protein: CASSAQGLMNTEAFF.

The chain recombines TRBV9 with TRBJ1-4, with TRBD1 identical over 7 bases. Germline V gives CDR1 SGDLS, CDR2 YYNGEE. V shed 3 bases, J shed 4 bases, and the junction held 6 bases outside the gene matches. This CDR3 is 15 amino acids long. DNA of the CDR3: TGTGCCAGCAGCGCGAGACAGGGCCGTAATGAAAAACTGTTTTTT. Its protein is CASSARQGRNEKLFF. The variable domain in full, with the rest retrieved from reference TRBV9 and TRBJ1-4, is DSGVTQTPKHLITATGQRVTLRCSPRSGDLSVYWYQQSLDQGLQFLIQYYNGEERAKGNILERFSAQQFPDLHSELNLSSLELGDSALYFCASSARQGRNEKLFFGSGTQLSVL.

The rearrangement links TRBV27 to TRBJ1-1, with D maybe TRBD1 (6 bases). From germline, CDR1 is MNHEY and CDR2 SMNVEV (reference sequence). V lost 5 bases and J lost 4, with 14 bases in between. The length of the CDR3 is 14 residues. Here the CDR3 reads CASSIQGAGTEAFF. The DNA for the CDR3 is TGTGCCAGCAGTATACAGGGTGCAGGCACTGAAGCTTTCTTT.

The rearrangement uses TRBV25-1 and TRBJ2-1, with 10 nucleotides matching TRBD1. Trimming removed 6 bases from V and 4 bases from J; junction bases left unmatched: 3. This CDR3 spans 14 amino acids. Germline CDR1 and CDR2: MGHDK and SYGVNS. The CDR3 DNA reads as TGTGCCAGCAGGACAGGGGGCGATTACAATGAGCAGTTCTTC. It encodes CASRTGGDYNEQFF.

This sequence joins TRBV19 and TRBJ2-3; weak D call: TRBD2 (6 bases). Germline V gene sequence: CDR1 LNHDA, CDR2 SQIVND (reference sequence). Trimming took 8 bases from V and 3 from J, leaving 24 bases between them. The CDR3 is made up of 17 amino acids. The CDR3 DNA reads TGTGCCAGTGGAGGATCAGGAGGGGCGAAGTTTACAGATACGCAGTATTTT. Its translation: CASGGSGGAKFTDTQYF. Full variable domain (outside the CDR3, taken from reference TRBV19 and TRBJ2-3): DGGITQSPKYLFRKEGQNVTLSCEQNLNHDAMYWYRQDPGQGLRLIYYSQIVNDFQKGDIAEGYSVSREKKESFPLTVTSAQKNPTAFYLCASGGSGGAKFTDTQYFGPGTRLTVL.

The V and J genes are TRBV3-1 (or the pseudogene TRBV3-2) and TRBJ2-4, with TRBD2 matching over 8 bases. V was pared by 1 base and J by 1 base, with 6 bases of the junction left unmatched. The CDR3 covers 17 residues. From germline, CDR1 is LGHDT and CDR2 YNNKEL (reference sequence). The CDR3 DNA is TGTGCCAGCAGCCAAGGGCATAGCGGGACGGCCAAAAACATTCAGTACTTC. This translates into CASSQGHSGTAKNIQYF.

The chain has TRBV28 and TRBJ1-5; 9 bases are shared with TRBD1. This CDR3 region has 14 residues. Germline values: CDR1 MDHEN, CDR2 SYDVKM. After removal of 3 bases from V and 11 bases from J, the junction contained 8 bases not matched to a gene. CDR3 in amino acids: CASSLGQGVQAQHF. In nucleotides, the CDR3 is TGTGCCAGCAGTTTGGGACAGGGCGTTCAAGCCCAGCATTTT. Full variable domain (missing parts from reference TRBV28 and TRBJ1-5): DVKVTQSSRYLVKRTGEKVFLECVQDMDHENMFWYRQDPGLGLRLIYFSYDVKMKEKGDIPEGYSVSREKKERFSLILESASTNQTSMYLCASSLGQGVQAQHFGDGTRLSIL.

The chain couples TRBV7-9 to TRBJ1-4; 7 bases map to TRBD1. From germline, CDR1 is SEHNR and CDR2 FQNEAQ (reference sequence). The CDR3 sequence is 15 residues long. Trimming took 4 bases from V and 2 from J; bases not matched to a gene: 4. The CDR3 spells CASSSQGGTNEKLFF. The CDR3 DNA follows: TGTGCCAGCAGCTCCCAGGGGGGCACTAATGAAAAACTGTTTTTT.

CDR3 sequence reads: CATSRDRGTGAAGTQYF. Here the CDR3 DNA reads TGTGCCACCAGCAGAGATCGAGGGACAGGGGCCGCAGGTACGCAGTATTTT. The chain joins TRBV15 to TRBJ2-3, with TRBD1 identical over 10 bases. Germline lookup yields CDR1 LNHNV and CDR2 YYDKDF (reference sequence). CDR3 length: 17 residues. The junction had 11 bases not matched to a gene; V was cut back by 0 bases and J by 8 bases.

V is TRBV7-9 and J is TRBJ1-4; weak D call: TRBD1 (6 bases). V gave up 6 bases and J gave up 5 bases, with 16 bases separating them. There are 15 residues in the CDR3. CDR1 is SEHNR and CDR2 is FQNEAQ in the germline V gene (reference sequence). The CDR3 region has the DNA TGTGCCAGCAGTCCCTGGGGGCAGACAAATGAAAAACTGTTTTTT. Encoded protein: CASSPWGQTNEKLFF.